The rows below give T cell receptor beta chains drawn from one sample of a study of blood T cells in healthy people across ages. MiXCR, applied by TCRdb to the 5' RACE reads, yields one record per CDR3 protein. The sample lists approximately 800,000 distinct CDR3 sequences, about 36% occurring once. The source material was blood. The origin of the receptors is a man aged 18 to 30 in good health. The CDR3 runs from the conserved cysteine through the conserved F or W. D genes are given only for firm matches. Where a row states a size, it is once, few, many or the class of an expanded clone; other rows omit it.

J gene: TRBJ1-1; V gene: TRBV12-3/TRBV12-4; D gene: .; clone size: .; CDR3 protein: CASTGGGGNTEAFF; CDR3 DNA: TGTGCCAGCACCGGCGGGGGTGGGAACACTGAAGCTTTCTTT
J gene: TRBJ1-6; V gene: TRBV20-1; D gene: .; clone size: few; CDR3 protein: CSARGGFGPNNSPLHF; CDR3 DNA: TGCAGTGCTAGGGGAGGCTTTGGGCCTAATAATTCACCCCTCCACTTT
J gene: TRBJ2-3; V gene: TRBV6-2/TRBV6-3; D gene: .; clone size: .; CDR3 protein: CTSSYGSQGTTDTQYF; CDR3 DNA: TGTACCAGCAGTTACGGGTCACAGGGTACGACAGATACGCAGTATTTT
J gene: TRBJ2-7; V gene: TRBV7-2; D gene: .; clone size: many; CDR3 protein: CASSLAVTGYEQYF; CDR3 DNA: TGTGCCAGCAGCTTAGCCGTGACGGGTTACGAGCAGTACTTC
J gene: TRBJ2-7; V gene: TRBV12-3/TRBV12-4; D gene: .; clone size: .; CDR3 protein: CASRGAGDNYNEQYF; CDR3 DNA: TGTGCCAGCAGGGGTGCTGGGGACAACTACAATGAGCAGTACTTC
J gene: TRBJ1-4; V gene: TRBV5-1; D gene: .; clone size: many; CDR3 protein: CASSGDTLRNEKLFF; CDR3 DNA: TGCGCCAGCAGCGGGGACACGCTCAGAAATGAAAAACTGTTTTTT
J gene: TRBJ1-1; V gene: TRBV5-6; D gene: .; clone size: few; CDR3 protein: CASSLSGQPLLNTEAFF; CDR3 DNA: TGTGCCAGCAGCTTATCTGGTCAACCATTATTGAACACTGAAGCTTTCTTT
J gene: TRBJ2-1; V gene: TRBV7-9; D gene: .; clone size: many; CDR3 protein: CASSPDSPYNEQFF; CDR3 DNA: TGTGCCAGCAGCCCGGACAGTCCCTACAATGAGCAGTTCTTC
J gene: TRBJ2-5; V gene: TRBV5-1; D gene: .; clone size: .; CDR3 protein: CASSLAQDNEQYF; CDR3 DNA: TGCGCCAGCAGCTTGGCCCAGGACAATGAGCAGTACTTC
J gene: TRBJ2-5; V gene: TRBV5-4; D gene: .; clone size: .; CDR3 protein: CASSLFNQGQETQYF; CDR3 DNA: TGTGCCAGCAGCTTGTTCAACCAGGGTCAAGAGACCCAGTACTTC
J gene: TRBJ2-3; V gene: TRBV6-2/TRBV6-3; D gene: .; clone size: .; CDR3 protein: CASGRGGGRTDTQYF; CDR3 DNA: TGTGCCAGCGGCCGAGGGGGGGGCCGCACAGATACGCAGTATTTT
J gene: TRBJ2-1; V gene: TRBV6-5; D gene: TRBD1; clone size: .; CDR3 protein: CASSGRQGNEQFF; CDR3 DNA: TGTGCCAGCAGTGGGAGACAGGGGAATGAGCAGTTCTTC
J gene: TRBJ2-1; V gene: TRBV5-1; D gene: .; clone size: many; CDR3 protein: CASSLLDGSYNEQFF; CDR3 DNA: TGCGCCAGCAGCTTACTCGACGGCTCCTACAATGAGCAGTTCTTC
J gene: TRBJ2-3; V gene: TRBV21-1; D gene: .; clone size: few; CDR3 protein: CARLGLLQQGTDTQYF; CDR3 DNA: TGTGCCAGACTAGGTCTTTTACAGCAGGGGACGGATACGCAGTATTTT
J gene: TRBJ1-5; V gene: TRBV20-1; D gene: .; clone size: many; CDR3 protein: CSARQGQPQHF; CDR3 DNA: TGCAGTGCTAGGCAGGGTCAGCCCCAGCATTTT
J gene: TRBJ2-1; V gene: TRBV4-1; D gene: .; clone size: once; CDR3 protein: CASSQEPPGSHNEQFF; CDR3 DNA: TGCGCCAGCAGCCAGGAGCCCCCAGGCTCCCACAATGAGCAGTTCTTC
J gene: TRBJ1-1; V gene: TRBV12-5; D gene: .; clone size: .; CDR3 protein: CASGRGGMSNTGAFF; CDR3 DNA: TGTGCTAGTGGGCGTGGGGGGATGTCGAACACTGGAGCTTTCTTT
J gene: TRBJ2-7; V gene: TRBV7-9; D gene: .; clone size: many; CDR3 protein: CASSLNALGASYEQYF; CDR3 DNA: TGTGCCAGCAGCTTAAATGCGTTGGGGGCTTCCTACGAGCAGTACTTC
J gene: TRBJ2-7; V gene: TRBV7-2; D gene: TRBD2; clone size: .; CDR3 protein: CASMRLAVPYEQYF; CDR3 DNA: TGTGCCAGCATGAGACTAGCGGTACCCTACGAGCAGTACTTC
J gene: TRBJ2-7; V gene: TRBV18; D gene: .; clone size: few; CDR3 protein: CASSPRSLPDHEQYF; CDR3 DNA: TGTGCCAGCTCACCACGAAGTCTCCCAGACCACGAGCAGTACTTC
J gene: TRBJ2-5; V gene: TRBV10-3; D gene: TRBD1; clone size: .; CDR3 protein: CATLDRVGETQYF; CDR3 DNA: TGTGCCACCCTGGACAGGGTCGGAGAGACCCAGTACTTC
J gene: TRBJ2-3; V gene: TRBV14; D gene: TRBD1; clone size: .; CDR3 protein: CASSLHYGQGSTETQYF; CDR3 DNA: TGTGCCAGCAGCCTTCACTACGGACAGGGGAGCACAGAGACGCAGTATTTT
J gene: TRBJ2-3; V gene: TRBV28; D gene: TRBD1; clone size: few; CDR3 protein: CASSKGDSPSTDTQYF; CDR3 DNA: TGTGCCAGCAGTAAGGGGGACAGCCCTAGCACAGATACGCAGTATTTT
J gene: TRBJ2-5; V gene: TRBV27; D gene: .; clone size: few; CDR3 protein: CASSWQTVPPETQYF; CDR3 DNA: TGTGCCAGCAGTTGGCAGACAGTACCCCCGGAGACCCAGTACTTC